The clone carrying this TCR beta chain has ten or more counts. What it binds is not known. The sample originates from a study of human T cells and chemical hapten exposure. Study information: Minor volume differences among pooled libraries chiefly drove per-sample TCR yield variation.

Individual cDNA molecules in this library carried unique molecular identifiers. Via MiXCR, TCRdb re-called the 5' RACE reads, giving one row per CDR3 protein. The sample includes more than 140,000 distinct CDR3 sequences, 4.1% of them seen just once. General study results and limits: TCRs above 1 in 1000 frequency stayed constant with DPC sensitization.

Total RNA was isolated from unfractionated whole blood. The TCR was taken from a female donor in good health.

The chain's CDR3 is CASSVGSSGGKQFF. In DNA form, the CDR3 reads TGTGCCAGCAGCGTAGGATCTAGCGGGGGGAAGCAGTTCTTC. The rearrangement joins TRBV9 to TRBJ2-1, with 11 bases matching TRBD2. The V and J ends lost 0 bases and 11 bases, in that order; junction bases with no gene match: 4. The CDR3 covers 14 residues. Germline V lookup: CDR1 SGDLS, CDR2 YYNGEE. Full variable domain (outside the CDR3, taken from reference TRBV9 and TRBJ2-1): DSGVTQTPKHLITATGQRVTLRCSPRSGDLSVYWYQQSLDQGLQFLIQYYNGEERAKGNILERFSAQQFPDLHSELNLSSLELGDSALYFCASSVGSSGGKQFFGPGTRLTVL.